This T cell receptor beta chain was captured in a study of T cells in Graves' hyperthyroidism and ophthalmopathy. For the study at large: Peripheral blood was obtained at initial diagnosis, preceding any treatment. The study's findings and limits: Model predictions of ophthalmopathy came a median around 6.5 months before onset. Separating ophthalmopathy from stable hyperthyroidism was achieved by a 13 V-J model.

Trimming stripped 3 bases from V and 2 bases from J, with 13 bases between. Germline lookup yields CDR1 SEHNR and CDR2 FQNEAQ (reference sequence). This CDR3 contains 15 residues. From RNA transcripts, TCR beta CDR3 regions were amplified. First-round RT-PCR targeting the TCR CDR3 was performed with the HTBI primer set. From the multiplex PCR reads, TCRdb called clonotypes with MiXCR, one entry per CDR3 protein. The sample shows around 620,000 distinct CDR3 sequences, 16% of them seen only once. Comments on this clonotype: Its target is not known.

Reasons for excluding patients were uncontrolled infection, other autoimmune disease, pregnancy or lactation. The receptor was derived from a woman in her thirties with Graves' hyperthyroidism. V gene TRBV7-9 combines with J gene TRBJ1-1; D is unclear. Source material: blood. The CDR3 loop is CASSFPVGPNTEAFF. Here the CDR3 DNA reads TGTGCCAGCAGCTTCCCAGTCGGCCCTAACACTGAAGCTTTCTTT. The full variable domain, in which reference TRBV7-9 and TRBJ1-1 provide the parts outside the CDR3, is DTGVSQNPRHKITKRGQNVTFRCDPISEHNRLYWYRQTLGQGPEFLTYFQNEAQLEKSRLLSDRFSAERPKGSFSTLEIQRTEQGDSAMYLCASSFPVGPNTEAFFGQGTRLTVV.